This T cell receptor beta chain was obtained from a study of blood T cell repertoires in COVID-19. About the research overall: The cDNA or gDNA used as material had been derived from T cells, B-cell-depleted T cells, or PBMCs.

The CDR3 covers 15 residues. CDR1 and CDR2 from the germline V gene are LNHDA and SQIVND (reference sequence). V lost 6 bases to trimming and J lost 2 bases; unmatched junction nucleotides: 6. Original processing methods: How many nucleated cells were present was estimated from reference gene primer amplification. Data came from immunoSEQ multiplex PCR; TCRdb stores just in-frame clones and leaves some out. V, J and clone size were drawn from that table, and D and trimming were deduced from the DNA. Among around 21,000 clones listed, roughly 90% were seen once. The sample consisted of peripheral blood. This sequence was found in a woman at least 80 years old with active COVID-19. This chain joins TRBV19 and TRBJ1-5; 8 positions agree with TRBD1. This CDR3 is CASSEQGAGNQPQHF. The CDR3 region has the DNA TGTGCCAGTAGCGAGCAGGGGGCGGGCAATCAGCCCCAGCATTTT.